This T cell receptor (beta chain) was recorded in a study of identical twins. Study conclusions and caveats: Models predicted too little out-of-frame TCR alpha sharing in monozygotic twins. Insertion counts were lower in abundant cord blood beta clonotypes, a trend that memory repertoires did not show. Out-of-frame alpha sequences common to twins exhibited a surplus of low generation probability. Partial confounding of zero-insertion analyses by invariant MAIT and iNKT cells was possible.

This clonotype was seen repeatedly, ten times or more. Its antigen is not known. From germline, CDR1 is SQVTM and CDR2 ANQGSEA. The CDR3 length is 13 residues. TCRdb itself ran the 5' RACE reads through MiXCR, one entry per CDR3 protein. This table holds hundreds of thousands of distinct CDR3 sequences, less than 8% found once. This sample also appeared in a second study, on yellow fever vaccine responses in identical twins.

The rearrangement uses TRBV29-1 and TRBJ2-1; D call uncertain. The sequencing sample was made of memory (CD45RO+) T cells sorted from blood. This sequence was found in a woman between 18 and 30 years old in good health. For the CDR3, the DNA is TGCAGTGAACTGAGGACGACTTACAATGAGCAGTTCTTC. It specifies CSELRTTYNEQFF.